The present T cell receptor (beta chain) was sequenced within a study of patients and donors after allogeneic stem cell transplantation. TCRdb independently ran MiXCR on the RT-PCR reads; one entry per CDR3 protein. The table shows over 350,000 distinct CDR3 sequences, with 16% occurring only once. Sequenced material: blood, either unsorted or a sorted T cell fraction (not recorded which). This receptor was identified in a human donor who was either an allogeneic HSCT recipient or a stem cell or donor lymphocyte infusion donor (not recorded which). It is not recorded whose cells these are; they may come from a transplant donor.

The CDR3 bases are TGTGCCAGCAGCCAGACGGTAACCTACGAGCAGTACTTC. This codes for CASSQTVTYEQYF. The genes are TRBV7-2 and TRBJ2-7; D remains unclear. Germline values: CDR1 SGHTA, CDR2 FQGNSA. Trimming pared 5 bases from V and 2 bases from J, leaving 10 bases between. The length of the CDR3 is 13 residues. Combining the CDR3 with reference TRBV7-2 and TRBJ2-7 gives the whole variable domain GAGVSQSPSNKVTEKGKDVELRCDPISGHTALYWYRQSLGQGLEFLIYFQGNSAPDKSGLPSDRFSAERTGGSVSTLTIQRTQQEDSAVYLCASSQTVTYEQYFGPGTRLTVT.